Presented here are 21 T cell receptor beta chains from one specimen sequenced in a study of OX40 agonist ivuxolimab in advanced cancers. Measured with immunoSEQ multiplex PCR; TCRdb has only the in-frame clones, and not every one. This table has roughly 90,000 clones, more than 80% appearing once. This material consisted of CD4+ or CD8+ T cells sorted from blood, taken in a trial of the OX40 agonist ivuxolimab. These receptors originate from an adult with an advanced solid tumor such as melanoma, head and neck, liver or kidney cancer.

The genes are TRBV5-4 and TRBJ2-5, with 7 positions matching TRBD1. CDR3 length: 14 residues. V trimming: 4 bases; J trimming: 1 base; junction bases outside the gene matches: 4. Germline V CDR1 and CDR2: SGHNT, YYREEE (reference sequence). CDR3 nucleotides: TGTGCCAGCAGCCGGGGACAGATCCAAGAGACCCAGTACTTC. It is translated as CASSRGQIQETQYF.

The sample holds a few counts of this clone. This chain links TRBV5-4 with TRBJ1-1; 10 bases are a match to TRBD1. This CDR3 spans 14 amino acids. Germline V lookup: CDR1 SGHNT, CDR2 YYREEE (reference sequence). J was trimmed by 10 bases and V by 3 bases; bases with no gene match: 9. The CDR3: CASSSPGQGSRAFF. CDR3 nucleotides: TGTGCCAGCAGCTCGCCGGGACAGGGGTCACGAGCTTTCTTT. Complete variable domain (other parts from reference TRBV5-4 and TRBJ1-1): ETGVTQSPTHLIKTRGQQVTLRCSSQSGHNTVSWYQQALGQGPQFIFQYYREEENGRGNFPPRFSGLQFPNYSSELNVNALELDDSALYLCASSSPGQGSRAFFGQGTRLTVV.

The V and J genes are TRBV7-2 and TRBJ2-2, with D tentatively TRBD2 (6 bases). The germline CDR1 and CDR2 sequences are SGHTA and FQGNSA. The CDR3 length is 16 residues. The V end was cut by 5 bases, the J end by 2 bases, with 15 bases between. DNA for the CDR3: TGTGCCAGCAGCCCTTCGCGGGGAGAAAACACCGGGGAGCTGTTTTTT. Translated: CASSPSRGENTGELFF.

The gene calls are TRBV15 and TRBJ2-2; no reliable D call. Looked up from germline, CDR1 is LNHNV and CDR2 is YYDKDF (reference sequence). With 0 bases removed from V and 1 base from J, the gap between germline ends came to 9 bases. The CDR3 length is 16 residues. This chain's CDR3 is CATSRDWTLNTGELFF. The CDR3 region has the DNA TGTGCCACCAGCAGAGATTGGACCTTGAACACCGGGGAGCTGTTTTTT.

This sequence joins TRBV27 and TRBJ1-2; tentative D call: TRBD1 (6 bases). The CDR3 is made up of 20 amino acids. The germline CDR1 and CDR2 sequences are MNHEY and SMNVEV (reference sequence). V was clipped by 6 bases and J by 1 base, with 30 bases between them. CDR3 amino acids: CASSHTPRQRGGVNNYGYTF. For the CDR3, the DNA is TGTGCCAGCAGCCATACCCCCAGACAGCGAGGGGGGGTCAATAACTATGGCTACACCTTC.

This clone has just one count. This chain uses TRBV18 with TRBJ1-1; D not certain. This CDR3 spans 13 amino acids. V lost 6 bases, J lost 3 bases, and 11 bases lay in between. CDR1 and CDR2 (germline): KGHSH, LQKENI. The CDR3 DNA follows: TGTGCCAGCTCCCCAGCCATGGACACTGAAGCTTTCTTT. Translated: CASSPAMDTEAFF.

V and J are TRBV19 and TRBJ1-2; weak D call: TRBD1 (6 bases). This CDR3 contains 15 residues. Germline V CDR1 and CDR2: LNHDA, SQIVND (reference sequence). Trimming removed 4 bases from V and 4 bases from J, with 16 bases in between. The CDR3, as DNA: TGTGCCAGTAGTACTTTCTCAAAGACAGGCTATGGCTACACCTTC. Protein: CASSTFSKTGYGYTF.

The chain links TRBV19 to TRBJ1-1; TRBD1 aligns across 7 bases. The CDR3 spans 13 residues. Germline CDR1 reads LNHDA; CDR2 reads SQIVND (reference sequence). V shed 6 bases and J 4 bases; nucleotides not matched to a gene: 5. This CDR3 is CASRRQGTTEAFF. CDR3 DNA sequence: TGTGCCAGTAGGCGACAGGGAACCACTGAAGCTTTCTTT.

This chain uses TRBV5-1 with TRBJ1-1; D call uncertain. Germline CDR1 and CDR2: SGHRS and YFSETQ. CDR3 length: 12 amino acids. The germline V and J ends were trimmed by 5 bases and 6 bases, with 11 bases remaining between them. The CDR3 loop is CASRELGAEAFF. The CDR3 bases are TGCGCCAGCAGGGAGTTAGGCGCTGAAGCTTTCTTT. Full variable domain (remainder filled in from reference TRBV5-1 and TRBJ1-1): KAGVTQTPRYLIKTRGQQVTLSCSPISGHRSVSWYQQTPGQGLQFLFEYFSETQRNKGNFPGRFSGRQFSNSRSEMNVSTLELGDSALYLCASRELGAEAFFGQGTRLTVV.

The chain links TRBV4-1 to TRBJ1-2; 9 positions agree with TRBD1. V lost 0 bases, J lost 5 bases, and 4 bases stayed unmatched. Looked up from germline, CDR1 is MGHRA and CDR2 is YSYEKL. The CDR3 is made up of 15 amino acids. The CDR3 reads CASSQDPTGGYGYTF. The CDR3 region has the DNA TGCGCCAGCAGCCAAGATCCGACAGGGGGGTATGGCTACACCTTC.

The J gene is TRBJ2-1, the V gene TRBV5-4; D is possibly TRBD2 (6 bases). This CDR3 is built from 15 residues. Trimming left V 2 bases short and J 4 bases short, with 13 bases between. The germline CDR1 and CDR2 sequences are SGHNT and YYREEE (reference sequence). This CDR3 reads CASSFVAAIYNEQFF. The CDR3 DNA reads TGTGCCAGCAGCTTTGTAGCGGCCATTTACAATGAGCAGTTCTTC.

This clone occurred a few times. This chain connects TRBV6-5 to TRBJ1-1, with TRBD1 matching 9 bases. CDR1 is MNHEY, CDR2 SVGAGI, per germline. J gave up 6 bases and V 6 bases, and 5 bases lay outside the gene matches. This CDR3 is built from 13 residues. The CDR3 nucleotides are TGTGCCAGCAGATTACAGGGGGCTGCTGAAGCTTTCTTT. This gives the protein CASRLQGAAEAFF.

This sequence joins TRBV13 and TRBJ2-7; the D gene could be TRBD1 or TRBD2 (5 bases each). Trimming shortened V by 5 bases and J by 3 bases, and 14 bases separated the two germline ends. Germline CDR1 and CDR2: PRHDT and FYEKMQ (reference sequence). This CDR3 comprises 14 residues. The CDR3 sequence is CASSPWDRLYEQYF. CDR3 nucleotides: TGTGCCAGCAGCCCCTGGGACCGTCTCTACGAGCAGTACTTC. Supplemented by reference TRBV13 and TRBJ2-7, the full variable domain reads AAGVIQSPRHLIKEKRETATLKCYPIPRHDTVYWYQQGPGQDPQFLISFYEKMQSDKGSIPDRFSAQQFSDYHSELNMSSLELGDSALYFCASSPWDRLYEQYFGPGTRLTVT.

The chain is built from TRBV29-1 and TRBJ1-5; D may be TRBD1 (5 bases). Germline values: CDR1 SQVTM, CDR2 ANQGSEA. Trimming took off 4 bases at V and 4 bases at J, with 8 bases between the two ends. This CDR3 contains 12 residues. CDR3 nucleotide sequence: TGCAGCGTTGGGGACCTAAATCAGCCCCAGCATTTT. It codes for CSVGDLNQPQHF.

This chain joins TRBV7-9 and TRBJ2-6; tentatively, D is TRBD1 or TRBD2 (5 bases each). Germline CDR1 and CDR2: SEHNR and FQNEAQ (reference sequence). V lost 5 bases, J lost 0 bases, and 11 bases lay in between. The CDR3 loop spans 16 amino acids. The CDR3 reads CASSRGESSGANVLTF. For the CDR3, the DNA is TGTGCCAGCAGCCGGGGCGAGAGCTCTGGGGCCAACGTCCTGACTTTC. The full variable domain, rest sourced from reference TRBV7-9 and TRBJ2-6, is DTGVSQNPRHKITKRGQNVTFRCDPISEHNRLYWYRQTLGQGPEFLTYFQNEAQLEKSRLLSDRFSAERPKGSFSTLEIQRTEQGDSAMYLCASSRGESSGANVLTFGAGSRLTVL.

This clone has a handful of counts. The chain combines TRBV5-1 with TRBJ2-2; D is perhaps TRBD2 (6 bases). Trimming stripped 6 bases from V and 6 bases from J, with 18 bases between. In germline, CDR1 is SGHRS, CDR2 YFSETQ. The CDR3 covers 15 residues. The CDR3 reads CASTTPRPGAGELFF. The CDR3 coding sequence is TGCGCCAGCACGACCCCTCGACCGGGGGCCGGGGAGCTGTTTTTT.

V and J are TRBV6-1 and TRBJ1-5; D unclear. CDR1 is MNHNS and CDR2 is SASEGT in the germline V gene. This CDR3 is 15 amino acids long. Trimming pared 6 bases from V and 3 bases from J, leaving 15 bases between. The CDR3 loop reads CASRVWTANNQPQHF. The CDR3 DNA sequence: TGTGCCAGCAGGGTTTGGACGGCGAACAATCAGCCCCAGCATTTT.

The CDR3 coding sequence is TGCAGCGCAACGACAGAATCGGGAAACACCATATATTTT. Its protein is CSATTESGNTIYF. This chain links TRBV29-1 with TRBJ1-3; possible D gene TRBD1, 5 bases. The CDR3 has 13 amino acids. Trimming cost V 7 bases and J 4 bases, with 14 bases left between them. Germline CDR1 reads SQVTM; CDR2 reads ANQGSEA. The whole variable domain, filled in from reference TRBV29-1 and TRBJ1-3, reads SAVISQKPSRDICQRGTSLTIQCQVDSQVTMMFWYRQQPGQSLTLIATANQGSEATYESGFVIDKFPISRPNLTFSTLTVSNMSPEDSSIYLCSATTESGNTIYFGEGSWLTVV.

The rearrangement links TRBV4-1 to TRBJ1-2, with a weak D call TRBD1 (5 bases). The V end lost 4 bases, the J end lost 4 bases, and 7 bases lay between the germline ends. This CDR3 has 12 residues. Germline V gene lookup returns CDR1 MGHRA and CDR2 YSYEKL. CDR3 sequence (DNA): TGCGCCAGCAGCCCGGGACCCTATGGCTACACCTTC. This codes for CASSPGPYGYTF.

The chain links TRBV27 to TRBJ1-6, with TRBD1 identical over 7 bases. There are 20 residues in the CDR3. The V gene end was trimmed by 5 bases and the J gene end by 1 base; junction bases not matched to a gene: 17. Looked up from germline, CDR1 is MNHEY and CDR2 is SMNVEV (reference sequence). This CDR3 is CASSTTGRGLRGSYNSPLHF. The CDR3 DNA reads TGTGCCAGCAGTACTACTGGAAGGGGGCTTCGCGGTTCCTATAATTCACCCCTCCACTTT.

A single count supports this clone. The genes are TRBV19 and TRBJ2-3, with TRBD1 matching 9 bases. The junction had 14 bases not matched to a gene; V was cut back by 5 bases and J by 5 bases. Germline CDR1 LNHDA, CDR2 SQIVND (reference sequence). The CDR3 sequence is 17 residues long. The CDR3 region is CASSPAPGQGRVDTQYF. CDR3 DNA: TGTGCCAGTAGTCCCGCGCCGGGACAGGGTCGTGTAGATACGCAGTATTTT.